This T cell receptor (beta chain) was recorded in a study of blood T cell repertoires in COVID-19. Background on the study: From T cells, B-cell-depleted T cells, or PBMCs came the material, which was cDNA or gDNA.

Here immunoSEQ multiplex PCR was the method, and the copy in TCRdb shows in-frame clones only, minus some. The sample has 330,000 or so clones, more than 70% seen once; the top ten hold approximately 0.97%. A PCR-confirmed or clinician-diagnosed COVID-19 case had contacted exposed participants within 2 weeks of entry. The J segment lost 1 base and the V segment lost 4 bases, leaving 3 bases of the junction unmatched. The CDR3 has 15 residues. Germline lookup yields CDR1 SGHDN and CDR2 FVKESK. The gene calls are TRBV14 and TRBJ2-2, with 7 bases aligning to TRBD1. Material for sequencing was PBMCs or T cells enriched from blood (not recorded which). The TCR originated in a woman aged 25 to 39 who had been exposed to COVID-19. For the CDR3, the DNA is TGTGCCAGCAGCCGTCGACAGGGGAACACCGGGGAGCTGTTTTTT. Residues: CASSRRQGNTGELFF.